The 23 T cell receptor beta chains in this list originate from one sample, sequenced in a study of T-cell memory formation after mild COVID-19. One entry per CDR3 protein, called by TCRdb with MiXCR from the 5' RACE reads. Here the sample spans 270,000 or so distinct CDR3 sequences, around 17% being singletons. What was sequenced was PBMCs or a T cell subset sorted from them (not recorded which). The receptors stem from a man between 18 and 29 years old who had mild COVID-19 (a few samples of this study predate the infection). Cell type and time point are not known.

The chain employs TRBV4-1 and TRBJ1-6; 8 nucleotides match TRBD1. Losses at the gene ends were 0 bases for V and 9 bases for J; bases not matched to a gene: 7. The CDR3 spans 16 residues. Germline V gene data show CDR1 as MGHRA and CDR2 as YSYEKL. The CDR3 DNA reads as TGCGCCAGCAGCCAAGATTTTCCAGGGGGCCTTTCACCCCTCCACTTT. Residues: CASSQDFPGGLSPLHF.

The rearrangement links TRBV4-2 to TRBJ2-2; D is undetermined. The CDR3 has 15 amino acids. The germline V gene has CDR1 LGHNA and CDR2 YNFKEQ. V lost 2 bases, J lost 1 base, and 8 bases lay in between. The CDR3 DNA is TGTGCCAGCAGCCAACCCACGGGGAACACCGGGGAGCTGTTTTTT. Amino acid sequence: CASSQPTGNTGELFF.

The chain is built from TRBV5-6 and TRBJ2-5; D might be TRBD1 (5 bases). The CDR3 has 13 residues. Trimming took 5 bases from V and 0 from J, leaving 8 bases between them. Per germline, CDR1 SGHDT and CDR2 YYEEEE. The CDR3 DNA reads TGTGCCAGCAGGACAGCGTACCAAGAGACCCAGTACTTC. Translating gives CASRTAYQETQYF.

Worth noting for this clonotype: Germline is not matched at one junction end, which may reflect a read error. The chain recombines TRBV11-2 with TRBJ1-1; possibly TRBD1 for D (6 bases). CDR3 length equals 14 residues. Germline assignment: CDR1 SGHAT and CDR2 FQNNGV. The chain's CDR3 is CASRLGGLNTEAFF. CDR3 bases: TGTGCCAGCAGGTTAGGGGGACTGAACACTGAAGCTTTCTTT.

This clonotype was counted ten times or more. J is TRBJ2-1 and V is TRBV2; TRBD2 agrees at 7 bases. The junction had 15 bases not matched to a gene; V was cut back by 9 bases and J by 4 bases. Per germline, CDR1 SNHLY and CDR2 FYNNEI. This CDR3 comprises 16 residues. The CDR3 bases are TGTGCCAGGTCGGACGGTGGACTAGGGACTTACAATGAGCAGTTCTTC. Protein: CARSDGGLGTYNEQFF.

This clonotype was observed a few times. The chain combines TRBV20-1 with TRBJ2-5, with 7 bases lining up with TRBD1. The CDR3 has 11 amino acids. The germline gives CDR1 DFQATT, CDR2 SNEGSKA (reference sequence). The CDR3, as DNA: TGCAGCCCTGACAGGGAAGAGACCCAGTACTTC. Translated: CSPDREETQYF.

The chain combines TRBV7-2 with TRBJ2-1, with D unclear. The CDR3 loop spans 12 amino acids. Germline V gene lookup returns CDR1 SGHTA and CDR2 FQGNSA. Trimming pared 4 bases from V and 9 bases from J, leaving 10 bases between. CDR3 sequence reads: CASSSQSIEQFF. Written as DNA, the CDR3 is TGTGCCAGCAGCTCTCAGTCGATTGAGCAGTTCTTC.

This clonotype was seen ten or more times. The chain recombines TRBV5-1 with TRBJ1-1, with D tentatively TRBD1 (6 bases). The CDR3 contains 15 residues. V was shortened by 6 bases and J by 6 bases, with 21 bases between the two germline ends. CDR1 and CDR2 from the germline V gene are SGHRS and YFSETQ. CDR3 amino acids: CASTDWGPGNSEAFF. CDR3 coding DNA: TGCGCCAGCACCGATTGGGGGCCCGGGAATTCTGAAGCTTTCTTT.

This clonotype was seen only a few times. This sequence joins TRBV24-1 and TRBJ1-2, with a tentative D call TRBD1 (5 bases). V was shortened by 9 bases and J by 5 bases, with 12 bases between the two germline ends. The V gene's germline CDR1 is KGHDR and CDR2 SFDVKD. The CDR3 sequence is 12 residues long. CDR3 bases: TGTGCCACCGGCGACAGAGGGTATGGCTACACCTTC. Translation gives CATGDRGYGYTF.

The chain couples TRBV15 to TRBJ2-2; D is unresolved. The CDR3 has 15 amino acids. Germline V CDR1 and CDR2: LNHNV, YYDKDF (reference sequence). Trimming cost V 2 bases and J 5 bases, with 12 bases left between them. CDR3 in DNA: TGTGCCACCAGCAGAAGACACATTCGGACCGGGGAGCTGTTTTTT. Its translation is CATSRRHIRTGELFF. Full variable domain (remainder filled in from reference TRBV15 and TRBJ2-2): DAMVIQNPRYQVTQFGKPVTLSCSQTLNHNVMYWYQQKSSQAPKLLFHYYDKDFNNEADTPDNFQSRRPNTSFCFLDIRSPGLGDTAMYLCATSRRHIRTGELFFGEGSRLTVL.

This clonotype came up many times. The rearrangement links TRBV7-2 to TRBJ2-7; tentative D call: TRBD2 (6 bases). The CDR3 has 13 amino acids. Germline lookup yields CDR1 SGHTA and CDR2 FQGNSA. V lost 5 bases, J lost 6 bases, and 14 bases lay in between. The CDR3 DNA reads as TGTGCCAGCAGCGACCGGAGGGAGCGCGAGCAGTACTTC. Its protein product is CASSDRREREQYF. The full variable domain, rest sourced from reference TRBV7-2 and TRBJ2-7, is GAGVSQSPSNKVTEKGKDVELRCDPISGHTALYWYRQSLGQGLEFLIYFQGNSAPDKSGLPSDRFSAERTGGSVSTLTIQRTQQEDSAVYLCASSDRREREQYFGPGTRLTVT.

In this sample, this clonotype turned up a few times. This chain uses TRBV6-2 or TRBV6-3 with TRBJ2-7; D possibly corresponds to TRBD2 (5 bases). Trimming removed 4 bases at V and 2 bases at J, with 9 bases between. In germline, CDR1 is MNHEY, CDR2 SVGEGT. This CDR3 has 13 amino acids. The CDR3 sequence: CASSSGLTYEQYV. The CDR3 DNA is TGTGCCAGCAGTTCAGGACTGACCTACGAGCAGTACGTC.

The genes are TRBV6-6 and TRBJ2-7; 8 positions match TRBD1. Trimming at V came to 4 bases and at J to 6 bases, leaving 5 bases not matched to a gene. The germline V gene has CDR1 MNHNY and CDR2 SVGAGI (reference sequence). The CDR3 has 13 amino acids. Here the CDR3 DNA reads TGTGCCAGCAGTTCAGACAGGGGAGGCGAGCAGTACGTC. This encodes CASSSDRGGEQYV.

This clonotype was observed a few times. V and J are TRBV4-3 and TRBJ2-2; unclear D gene. Deletions cut 0 bases from V and 11 bases from J, with 10 bases between. From germline, CDR1 is LGHNA and CDR2 YSLEER. The CDR3 extends over 13 amino acids. The CDR3 nucleotides read TGCGCCAGCAGCCAAGATCAATACGTCGAGCTGTTTTTT. It translates to CASSQDQYVELFF.

This chain connects TRBV20-1 to TRBJ1-2, with 8 nucleotides matching TRBD1. Per the germline V gene, CDR1 is DFQATT and CDR2 is SNEGSKA (reference sequence). The CDR3 extends over 12 amino acids. J was trimmed by 3 bases and V by 5 bases; bases with no gene match: 2. CDR3 bases: TGCAGTGCTGGGACAGGTTACTATGGCTACACCTTC. Amino acid sequence: CSAGTGYYGYTF.

The rearrangement joins TRBV3-1 to TRBJ2-2; the D is unclear. V shed 2 bases and J shed 0 bases, with 16 bases lying between them. The germline V gene has CDR1 LGHDT and CDR2 YNNKEL (reference sequence). The CDR3 is 18 amino acids. The chain's CDR3 is CASSQYFLGRPNTGELFF. The DNA of the CDR3 is TGTGCCAGCAGCCAATATTTCCTTGGAAGGCCGAACACCGGGGAGCTGTTTTTT.

The chain has TRBV4-2 and TRBJ2-1; 8 bases line up with TRBD2. This CDR3 has 17 residues. Per the germline V gene, CDR1 is LGHNA and CDR2 is YNFKEQ. V dropped 3 bases and J dropped 0; count of bases not matched to a gene: 7. The CDR3 spells CASSHDSGAPSYNEQFF. The DNA of the CDR3 is TGTGCCAGCAGCCACGATAGCGGGGCTCCCTCCTACAATGAGCAGTTCTTC.

This chain uses TRBV27 with TRBJ1-5, with D unresolved. Trimming shortened V by 1 base and J by 3 bases, and 10 bases separated the two germline ends. Looked up from germline, CDR1 is MNHEY and CDR2 is SMNVEV (reference sequence). This CDR3 has 15 residues. CDR3 in amino acids: CASSLLAGYNQPQHF. In DNA form, the CDR3 reads TGTGCCAGCAGTTTATTGGCAGGCTACAATCAGCCCCAGCATTTT.

This chain uses TRBV12-3 or TRBV12-4 with TRBJ1-1; D gene uncertain. Trimming took 5 bases from V and 5 from J, leaving 6 bases between them. The CDR3 length is 11 residues. The CDR3 loop reads CASSHGTEAFF. CDR3 DNA: TGTGCCAGCAGTCACGGTACTGAAGCTTTCTTT.

The CDR3 DNA follows: TGTGCCAGCAGCTTTTCGCAGGGGGGTTCACCCCTCCACTTT. Its protein product is CASSFSQGGSPLHF. V usage is TRBV7-2 and J usage is TRBJ1-6; 7 nucleotides line up with TRBD1. In germline, CDR1 is SGHTA, CDR2 FQGNSA. The length of the CDR3 is 14 residues. Trimming took 3 bases from V and 9 from J; bases not matched to a gene: 5.

This clonotype was seen more than once but under ten times. This chain joins TRBV24-1 and TRBJ2-3, with no clear D. V was shortened by 0 bases and J by 5 bases, with 11 bases between the two germline ends. CDR1 and CDR2 from the germline V gene are KGHDR and SFDVKD. The CDR3 totals 15 residues. Here the CDR3 DNA reads TGTGCCACCAGTGATTTGGTATTGAAGGAAGATACGCAGTATTTT. Translation: CATSDLVLKEDTQYF.

The rearrangement joins TRBV7-2 to TRBJ2-5, with 7 bases that match TRBD1. V shed 1 base, J shed 0 bases, and the junction held 5 bases outside the gene matches. The CDR3 spans 16 residues. Per the germline V gene, CDR1 is SGHTA and CDR2 is FQGNSA. The CDR3 loop reads CASSLVGTANQETQYF. The DNA for the CDR3 is TGTGCCAGCAGCTTAGTAGGGACAGCCAACCAAGAGACCCAGTACTTC.

This clonotype was found a few times. The chain is built from TRBV5-1 and TRBJ2-3; 10 nucleotides match TRBD1. The V gene end was trimmed by 5 bases and the J gene end by 0 bases; junction bases not matched to a gene: 9. The CDR3 extends over 17 amino acids. Germline V gives CDR1 SGHRS, CDR2 YFSETQ. The DNA of the CDR3 is TGCGCCAGCAGGATGGGACAGGGGTTTGGGAGCACAGATACGCAGTATTTT. Translating gives CASRMGQGFGSTDTQYF.